This T cell receptor (beta chain) was recovered during a study of cytomegalovirus exposure and HLA in healthy donors. Study as a whole: HLA-typed donors were the source of 83 million or so unique TCRs held in an early data release.

Study-level findings and limits: The likely origin of a cluster of highly shared sequence variants was a sequencing artifact. Researchers reported in a later analysis that a missense DCLRE1C variant was tied to TCR beta V- and J-gene trimming. Reported findings show TCR beta sequences accurately forecast HLA-A and HLA-B alleles in most subjects.

Notes on this clone: The antigen remains undetermined.

PCR used 60 Vbeta primers and 13 Jbeta primers. Measured with immunoSEQ multiplex PCR; TCRdb has only the in-frame clones, and not every one. The table shows around 100,000 clones, with around 83% occurring only once. Germline V gene sequence: CDR1 LNHNV, CDR2 YYDKDF (reference sequence). V was cut by 5 bases and J by 5 bases, with 13 bases left in between. This CDR3 region has 14 residues. This TCR derives from a female donor in good health and CMV-seropositive. The sequenced sample consisted of PBMCs. The V and J genes are TRBV15 and TRBJ2-1; D gene ambiguous. The CDR3 sequence: CATSRFSADNEQFF. CDR3 sequence (DNA): TGTGCCACCAGCCGATTTTCGGCGGACAATGAGCAGTTCTTC.